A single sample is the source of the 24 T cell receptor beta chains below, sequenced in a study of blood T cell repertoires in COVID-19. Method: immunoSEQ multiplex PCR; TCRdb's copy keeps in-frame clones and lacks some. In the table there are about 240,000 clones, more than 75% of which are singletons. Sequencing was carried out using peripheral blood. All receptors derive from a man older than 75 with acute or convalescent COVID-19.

The CDR3 DNA reads as TGTGCCAGCAGGAAGGGGCCGGGCACTGAAGCTTTCTTT. As protein: CASRKGPGTEAFF. The chain combines TRBV2 with TRBJ1-1; a possible D gene is TRBD1 (5 bases). This CDR3 is 13 amino acids long. The ends were cut back, 6 bases at V and 4 bases at J, with 12 bases in the middle. Germline CDR1 and CDR2: SNHLY and FYNNEI.

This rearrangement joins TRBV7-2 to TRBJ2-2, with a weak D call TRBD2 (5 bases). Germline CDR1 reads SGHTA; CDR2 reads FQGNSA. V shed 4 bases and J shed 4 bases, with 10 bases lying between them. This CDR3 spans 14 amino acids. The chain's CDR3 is CASSYSGFTGELFF. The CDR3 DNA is TGTGCCAGCAGCTACTCGGGGTTCACCGGGGAGCTGTTTTTT. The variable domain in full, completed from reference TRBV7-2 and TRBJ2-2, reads GAGVSQSPSNKVTEKGKDVELRCDPISGHTALYWYRQSLGQGLEFLIYFQGNSAPDKSGLPSDRFSAERTGGSVSTLTIQRTQQEDSAVYLCASSYSGFTGELFFGEGSRLTVL.

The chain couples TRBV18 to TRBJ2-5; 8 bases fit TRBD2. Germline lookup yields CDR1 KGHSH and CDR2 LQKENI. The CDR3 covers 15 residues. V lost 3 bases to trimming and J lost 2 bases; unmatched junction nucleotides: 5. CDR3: CASSPVAGWQETQYF. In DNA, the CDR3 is TGTGCCAGCTCACCGGTAGCGGGATGGCAAGAGACCCAGTACTTC.

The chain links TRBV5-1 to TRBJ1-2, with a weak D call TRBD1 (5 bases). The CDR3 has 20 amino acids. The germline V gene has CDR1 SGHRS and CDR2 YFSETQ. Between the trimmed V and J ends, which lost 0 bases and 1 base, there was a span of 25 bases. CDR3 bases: TGCGCCAGCAGCTTGGGGGCTGGTCAGGGCTATCCTATCGGTAACTATGGCTACACCTTC. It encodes CASSLGAGQGYPIGNYGYTF.

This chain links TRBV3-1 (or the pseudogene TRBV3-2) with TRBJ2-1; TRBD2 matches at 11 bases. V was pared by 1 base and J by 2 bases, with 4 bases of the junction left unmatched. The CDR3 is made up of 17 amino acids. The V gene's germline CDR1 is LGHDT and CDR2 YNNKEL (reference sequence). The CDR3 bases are TGTGCCAGCAGCCAAGCGCCGGGACTAGCGGCCTACAATGAGCAGTTCTTC. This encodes CASSQAPGLAAYNEQFF.

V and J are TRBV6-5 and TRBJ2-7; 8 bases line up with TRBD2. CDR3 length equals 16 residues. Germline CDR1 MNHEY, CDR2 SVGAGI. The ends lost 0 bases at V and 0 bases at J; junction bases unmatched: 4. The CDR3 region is CASSYSEAGGSYEQYF. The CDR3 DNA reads TGTGCCAGCAGTTACTCGGAGGCGGGAGGCTCCTACGAGCAGTACTTC.

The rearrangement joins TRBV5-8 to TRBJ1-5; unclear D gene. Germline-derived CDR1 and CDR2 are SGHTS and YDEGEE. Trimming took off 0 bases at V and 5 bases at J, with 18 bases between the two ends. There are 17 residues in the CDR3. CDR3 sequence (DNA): TGTGCCAGCAGCTTGGTCATAGGAGGGTCCTACCATCAGCCCCAGCATTTT. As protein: CASSLVIGGSYHQPQHF.

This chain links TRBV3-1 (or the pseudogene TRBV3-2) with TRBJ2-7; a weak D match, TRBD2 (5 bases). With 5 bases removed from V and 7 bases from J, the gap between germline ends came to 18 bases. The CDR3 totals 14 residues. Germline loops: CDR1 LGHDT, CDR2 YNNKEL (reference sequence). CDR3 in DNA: TGTGCCAGCAGCTCCTCCGGGGTCCGTTATGAGCAGTACTTC. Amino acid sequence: CASSSSGVRYEQYF.

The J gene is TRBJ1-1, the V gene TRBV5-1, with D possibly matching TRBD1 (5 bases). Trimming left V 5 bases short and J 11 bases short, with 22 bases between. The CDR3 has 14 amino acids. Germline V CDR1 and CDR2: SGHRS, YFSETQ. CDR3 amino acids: CASSPPGSTRLAFF. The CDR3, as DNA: TGCGCCAGCAGTCCACCAGGGTCTACAAGGTTGGCTTTCTTT.

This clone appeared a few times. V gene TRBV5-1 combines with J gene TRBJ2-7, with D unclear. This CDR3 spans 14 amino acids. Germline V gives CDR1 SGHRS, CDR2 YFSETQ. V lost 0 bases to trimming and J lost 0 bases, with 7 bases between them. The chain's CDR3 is CASSLGLVSYEQYF. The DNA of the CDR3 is TGCGCCAGCAGCTTGGGACTGGTCTCCTACGAGCAGTACTTC.

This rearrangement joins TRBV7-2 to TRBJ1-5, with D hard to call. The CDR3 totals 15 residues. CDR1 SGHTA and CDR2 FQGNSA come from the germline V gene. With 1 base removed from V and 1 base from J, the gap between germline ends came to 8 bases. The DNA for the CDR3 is TGTGCCAGCAGCTTAGGAGGAGTCAGCAATCAGCCCCAGCATTTT. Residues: CASSLGGVSNQPQHF.

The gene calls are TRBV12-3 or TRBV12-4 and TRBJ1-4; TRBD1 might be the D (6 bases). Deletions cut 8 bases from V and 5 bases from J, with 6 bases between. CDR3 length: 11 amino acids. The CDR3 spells CASGTNEKLFF. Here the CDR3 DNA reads TGTGCCAGCGGGACAAATGAAAAACTGTTTTTT.

CDR3 region: CSVEELSGAEAFF. The CDR3 nucleotides are TGCAGCGTTGAAGAATTGTCCGGGGCTGAAGCTTTCTTT. V is TRBV29-1 and J is TRBJ1-1; D is undetermined. CDR1 SQVTM and CDR2 ANQGSEA come from the germline V gene. This CDR3 contains 13 residues. Trimming stripped 0 bases from V and 6 bases from J, with 11 bases between. Filled out from reference TRBV29-1 and TRBJ1-1, the complete variable domain reads SAVISQKPSRDICQRGTSLTIQCQVDSQVTMMFWYRQQPGQSLTLIATANQGSEATYESGFVIDKFPISRPNLTFSTLTVSNMSPEDSSIYLCSVEELSGAEAFFGQGTRLTVV.

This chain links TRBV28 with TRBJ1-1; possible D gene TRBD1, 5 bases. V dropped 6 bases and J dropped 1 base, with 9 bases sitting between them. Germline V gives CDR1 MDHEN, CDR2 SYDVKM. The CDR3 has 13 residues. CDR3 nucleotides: TGTGCCAGCAGCCTAACAGGGAACACTGAAGCTTTCTTT. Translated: CASSLTGNTEAFF.

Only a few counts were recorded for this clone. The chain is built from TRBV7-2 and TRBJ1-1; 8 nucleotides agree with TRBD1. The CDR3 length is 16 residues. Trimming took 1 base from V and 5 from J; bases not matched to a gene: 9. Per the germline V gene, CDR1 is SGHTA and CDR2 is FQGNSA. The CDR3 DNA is TGTGCCAGCAGCTTAGGGTTCGCCAGGGGGCTTACTGAAGCTTTCTTT. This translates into CASSLGFARGLTEAFF.

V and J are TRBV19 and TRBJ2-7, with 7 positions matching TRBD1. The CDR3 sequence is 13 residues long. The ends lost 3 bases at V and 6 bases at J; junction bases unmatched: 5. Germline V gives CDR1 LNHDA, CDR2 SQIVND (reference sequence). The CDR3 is CASSIDRAGEQYF. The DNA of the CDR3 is TGTGCCAGTAGTATCGACAGGGCTGGCGAGCAGTACTTC.

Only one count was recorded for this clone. CDR3 protein: CASSFDRGNEKLFF. The DNA of the CDR3 is TGTGCCAGCAGCTTTGACAGGGGCAATGAAAAACTGTTTTTT. This rearrangement joins TRBV5-4 to TRBJ1-4; 8 positions match TRBD1. V was pared by 2 bases and J by 5 bases, with 2 bases of the junction left unmatched. The CDR3 runs to 14 residues. CDR1 and CDR2 (germline): SGHNT, YYREEE (reference sequence). Full variable domain (remainder filled in from reference TRBV5-4 and TRBJ1-4): ETGVTQSPTHLIKTRGQQVTLRCSSQSGHNTVSWYQQALGQGPQFIFQYYREEENGRGNFPPRFSGLQFPNYSSELNVNALELDDSALYLCASSFDRGNEKLFFGSGTQLSVL.

For the CDR3, the DNA is TGCGCCAGCAGCCAAGATTCGGGCAATCAGCCCCAGCATTTT. It specifies CASSQDSGNQPQHF. The V gene is TRBV4-1, the J gene TRBJ1-5; D is unresolved. The length of the CDR3 is 14 residues. V was clipped by 0 bases and J by 2 bases, with 5 bases between them. Germline loops: CDR1 MGHRA, CDR2 YSYEKL.

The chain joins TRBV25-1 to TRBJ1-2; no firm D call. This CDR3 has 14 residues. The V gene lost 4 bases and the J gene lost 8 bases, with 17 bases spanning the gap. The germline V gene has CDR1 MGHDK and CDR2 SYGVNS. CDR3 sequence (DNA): TGTGCCAGCAGTGGGTCTACTCCTGCGGGGGGCTACACCTTC. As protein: CASSGSTPAGGYTF.

The CDR3 region is CASSQGVVYTF. Here the CDR3 DNA reads TGTGCCAGCAGCCAAGGAGTCGTCTACACCTTC. This chain joins TRBV3-1 (or the pseudogene TRBV3-2) and TRBJ1-2; D remains unclear. V was pared by 1 base and J by 10 bases, with 7 bases between. CDR1 is LGHDT, CDR2 YNNKEL, per germline (reference sequence). The CDR3 runs 11 residues.

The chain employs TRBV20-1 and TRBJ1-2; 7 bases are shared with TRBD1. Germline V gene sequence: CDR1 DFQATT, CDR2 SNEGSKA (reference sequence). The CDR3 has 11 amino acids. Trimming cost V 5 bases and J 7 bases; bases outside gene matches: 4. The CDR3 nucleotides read TGCAGTGCTTCCCAGGGGGGTGGCTACACCTTC. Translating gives CSASQGGGYTF.

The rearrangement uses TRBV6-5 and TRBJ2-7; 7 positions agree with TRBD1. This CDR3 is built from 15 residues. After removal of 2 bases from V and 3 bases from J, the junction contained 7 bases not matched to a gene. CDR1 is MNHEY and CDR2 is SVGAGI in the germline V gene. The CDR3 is CASSYRSGGFYEQYF. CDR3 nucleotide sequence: TGTGCCAGCAGTTACAGGTCAGGGGGTTTCTACGAGCAGTACTTC.

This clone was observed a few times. DNA of the CDR3: TGTGCCAGCAGTTCCCCGGGACAGGGGCACGAAAAACTGTTTTTT. This sequence encodes CASSSPGQGHEKLFF. The chain couples TRBV28 to TRBJ1-4, with 10 bases that match TRBD1. The CDR3 is 15 residues long. The germline gives CDR1 MDHEN, CDR2 SYDVKM. V lost 4 bases, J lost 8 bases, and 7 bases stayed unmatched.

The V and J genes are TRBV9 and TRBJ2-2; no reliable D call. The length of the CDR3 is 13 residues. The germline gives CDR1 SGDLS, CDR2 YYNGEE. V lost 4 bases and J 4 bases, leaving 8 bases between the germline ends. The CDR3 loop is CASSRRLTGELFF. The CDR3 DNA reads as TGTGCCAGCAGCAGAAGACTCACCGGGGAGCTGTTTTTT.